This TCR beta chain derives from a study of shared clonotypes between healthy human individuals. The CDR3 extends over 14 amino acids. Trimming removed 3 bases at V and 2 bases at J, with 10 bases between. Germline V CDR1 and CDR2: ENHRY, SYGVKD. Clones were sequenced by immunoSEQ multiplex PCR, and TCRdb holds only the in-frame ones, with some missing. The data show 2,500,000 or so clones, over 85% seen once. A remark on this clone: Other DNA variants within this sample encode the same CDR3.

Sequencing input: naive CD4+ T cells sorted from blood. Subset defined: CD45RA+ positively selected. This clonotype was obtained from a man younger than 35 in good health. The chain employs TRBV10-3 and TRBJ2-5; unclear D gene. In DNA, the CDR3 is TGTGCCATCAGTGATGGGGTGGGGCAAGAGACCCAGTACTTC. Translating gives CAISDGVGQETQYF.